These 22 T cell receptor beta chains originate from one sample sequenced in a study. In TCRdb, the 5' RACE reads were re-called with MiXCR into one record per CDR3 protein. The sample yields 30,000 to 40,000 distinct CDR3 sequences, roughly 24% seen once. What was sequenced was naive CD4+ T cells sorted from a lymph node. The subset: naive CD4+ T cells, CD4+CD45RA+CD25-. The receptors originated from a female donor with breast cancer.

This clonotype has only one observation. At one end the junction does not follow the germline gene, possibly because of a read error. The chain employs TRBV4-1 and TRBJ2-1; perhaps TRBD2 as D (5 bases). CDR1 and CDR2 from the germline V gene are MGHRA and YSYEKL. CDR3 length: 14 residues. The DNA for the CDR3 is TGCGCCAGCAGCCGTAACGGGGTGAACAATAAGCAGTTCTTC. Translating gives CASSRNGVNNKQFF.

This chain's CDR3 is CASSRQGTGTNEKLFF. In nucleotides, the CDR3 is TGCGCCAGCAGTCGACAGGGAACGGGAACTAATGAAAAACTGTTTTTT. V and J are TRBV5-1 and TRBJ1-4; 7 bases are a match to TRBD1. V lost 5 bases and J lost 1; bases outside the gene matches: 8. Germline assignment: CDR1 SGHRS and CDR2 YFSETQ. The CDR3 runs 16 residues.

This chain joins TRBV2 and TRBJ1-5; D is uncertain. V was trimmed by 6 bases and J by 5 bases, leaving 8 bases between them. The CDR3 sequence is 12 residues long. Per germline, CDR1 SNHLY and CDR2 FYNNEI. Here the CDR3 DNA reads TGTGCCAGCAGAATCTCCGATCAGCCCCAGCATTTT. This codes for CASRISDQPQHF.

The CDR3 nucleotides are TGTGCCAGCAAAAGAGGGGAGACCCAGTACTTC. This translates into CASKRGETQYF. The V call is TRBV12-3 or TRBV12-4, the J call TRBJ2-5; tentatively, D is TRBD2 (5 bases). V was shortened by 7 bases and J by 5 bases, with 8 bases between the two germline ends. This CDR3 has 11 residues.

This chain links TRBV7-2 with TRBJ1-5, with a weak D call TRBD1 (5 bases). Germline lookup yields CDR1 SGHTA and CDR2 FQGNSA. The CDR3 length is 16 residues. V dropped 4 bases and J dropped 6 bases, with 19 bases sitting between them. The CDR3 spells CASSYKSGAASQPQHF. The CDR3, as DNA: TGTGCCAGCAGCTACAAGTCCGGGGCCGCAAGTCAGCCCCAGCATTTT.

The count of this clonotype is one. V gene TRBV6-2 or TRBV6-3 combines with J gene TRBJ2-7; D is perhaps TRBD1 (5 bases). Trimming removed 8 bases at V and 3 bases at J, with 14 bases between. The CDR3 is 13 residues long. Germline-derived CDR1 and CDR2 are MNHEY and SVGEGT. The CDR3 DNA reads TGTGCCAGCCAGGGTGTCACGCACTACGAGCAGTACTTC. It translates to CASQGVTHYEQYF.

This clonotype has only a few counts. V usage is TRBV20-1 and J usage is TRBJ1-2; the match to TRBD1 covers 9 bases. The junction had 12 bases not matched to a gene; V was cut back by 6 bases and J by 7 bases. Germline V gene sequence: CDR1 DFQATT, CDR2 SNEGSKA (reference sequence). The CDR3 runs to 14 residues. CDR3 DNA sequence: TGCAGTGCACTAAGCCGGGACAGGGCGATTGGCTACACCTTC. It is translated as CSALSRDRAIGYTF.

Details on this clonotype: A read error may be the cause here, since a much bigger clone is one base away. The chain uses TRBV25-1 and TRBJ1-2; D remains unclear. This CDR3 region has 15 residues. Germline assignment: CDR1 MGHDK and CDR2 SYGVNS. CDR3 sequence reads: CAGSTTPSPNYGYTF. CDR3 DNA: TGTGCCGGCAGCACCACGCCAAGCCCTAACTATGGCTACACCTTC.

V and J are TRBV28 and TRBJ2-4, with 11 bases aligning to TRBD2. The CDR3 length is 21 residues. The germline V gene has CDR1 MDHEN and CDR2 SYDVKM. V lost 6 bases and J lost 0; bases outside the gene matches: 19. The CDR3 coding sequence is TGTGCCAGCAGCCCGGGACTAGCGGTTATTACTAACATCATAGCCAAAAACATTCAGTACTTC. Translating it yields CASSPGLAVITNIIAKNIQYF.

The chain is built from TRBV27 and TRBJ1-5; TRBD1 agrees at 10 bases. The ends lost 5 bases at V and 5 bases at J; junction bases unmatched: 6. The CDR3 covers 15 residues. CDR1 and CDR2 (germline): MNHEY, SMNVEV (reference sequence). Here the CDR3 DNA reads TGTGCCAGCAGTACGAGGACAGGGGGAGATCAGCCCCAGCATTTT. Encoded protein: CASSTRTGGDQPQHF.

The J gene is TRBJ1-5, the V gene TRBV6-6; perhaps TRBD1 as D (5 bases). The length of the CDR3 is 14 residues. Per germline, CDR1 MNHNY and CDR2 SVGAGI (reference sequence). Trimming cost V 8 bases and J 5 bases, with 16 bases left between them. The CDR3 protein is CASEGNRRDQPQHF. In DNA form, the CDR3 reads TGTGCCAGCGAAGGGAACAGGAGGGATCAGCCCCAGCATTTT.

This clonotype has just a few counts. Here the CDR3 DNA reads TGCGCCAGCAGCCAAGCGCAGCTCCGAAGGAGCGAGCAGTACTTC. It translates to CASSQAQLRRSEQYF. The chain links TRBV4-3 to TRBJ2-7, with D hard to call. This CDR3 is 15 amino acids long. V was pared by 1 base and J by 6 bases, with 16 bases between. Germline CDR1 is LGHNA and CDR2 is YSLEER.

This clonotype was picked up a small number of times. A read error is likely, as this CDR3 ends without the conserved phenylalanine or tryptophan. This chain joins TRBV7-8 and TRBJ1-6, with D possibly TRBD1 on 5 matching bases. Trimming pared 1 base from V and 11 bases from J, leaving 9 bases between. This CDR3 is 13 amino acids long. Germline values: CDR1 SGHVS, CDR2 FQNEAQ. CDR3 coding DNA: TGTGCCAGCAGCTTAGATCTGGGGGCACCCCTCCACTAT. This translates into CASSLDLGAPLHY.

This clonotype showed up just once. The chain uses TRBV14 and TRBJ2-1; maybe TRBD2 (6 bases). The CDR3 runs 16 residues. The V end was cut by 5 bases, the J end by 8 bases, with 22 bases between. Germline CDR1 reads SGHDN; CDR2 reads FVKESK. CDR3 in amino acids: CASSRFAGKDYYEQFF. The DNA of the CDR3 is TGTGCCAGCAGCAGGTTCGCGGGGAAGGACTATTATGAGCAGTTCTTC.

The chain combines TRBV6-6 with TRBJ2-3, with D perhaps TRBD2 (7 bases). V was shortened by 0 bases and J by 5 bases, with 15 bases between the two germline ends. Germline V gives CDR1 MNHNY, CDR2 SVGAGI (reference sequence). The CDR3 extends over 16 amino acids. Written as DNA, the CDR3 is TGTGCCAGCAGTTACTCGTTGGGGGGGGGCGGAGATACGCAGTATTTT. Translated: CASSYSLGGGGDTQYF.

V and J are TRBV30 and TRBJ2-1, with D perhaps TRBD1 (5 bases). The CDR3 is 13 residues long. Germline lookup yields CDR1 GTSNPN and CDR2 SVGIG (reference sequence). Trimming removed 0 bases from V and 4 bases from J, with 7 bases in between. The CDR3 protein is CAWSVQVYNEQFF. In DNA, the CDR3 is TGTGCCTGGAGTGTACAGGTTTACAATGAGCAGTTCTTC.

This clonotype was detected only a few times. V and J are TRBV27 and TRBJ2-7; D not resolved. The V end was cut by 10 bases, the J end by 2 bases, with 9 bases between. Germline V lookup: CDR1 MNHEY, CDR2 SMNVEV (reference sequence). CDR3 length equals 11 residues. The CDR3 region is CATRTAYEQYF. The CDR3 DNA reads TGTGCCACCCGGACGGCCTACGAGCAGTACTTC.

This clonotype came up a few times. CDR3 residues: CASSNGGTDTQYF. CDR3 DNA: TGTGCCAGCAGTAACGGGGGGACAGATACGCAGTATTTT. The chain is built from TRBV7-3 and TRBJ2-3; 7 bases are a match to TRBD2. J lost 3 bases, V lost 6 bases, and 3 bases had no gene match. Germline CDR1 reads SGHTA; CDR2 reads FQGTGA. CDR3 length: 13 amino acids.

This clonotype counts as medium-sized (0.01 to 0.1%). The CDR3, as DNA: TGTGCCAGCAGTCCCTCTGGTGCGGGGGTAAACATTCAGTACTTC. This encodes CASSPSGAGVNIQYF. This chain connects TRBV12-3 or TRBV12-4 to TRBJ2-4; TRBD2 agrees at 7 bases. This CDR3 is 15 amino acids long. V gave up 5 bases and J gave up 6 bases; unmatched junction bases: 10.

The sample holds a few counts of this clonotype. This chain links TRBV4-3 with TRBJ2-3; the match to TRBD2 covers 10 bases. Germline trimming cut 4 bases from V and 6 bases from J; bases unmatched to any gene: 7. The germline CDR1 and CDR2 sequences are LGHNA and YSLEER. The CDR3 is 15 amino acids. The CDR3 DNA reads as TGCGCCAGCAGCCCCCGGACTAGCGGTGGCGATACGCAGTATTTT. Its translation: CASSPRTSGGDTQYF.

This clonotype was counted a single time. The chain links TRBV27 to TRBJ2-5; D possibly matches TRBD1 or TRBD2 (5 bases each). Germline V gene data show CDR1 as MNHEY and CDR2 as SMNVEV (reference sequence). This CDR3 has 12 amino acids. V was pared by 6 bases and J by 5 bases, with 10 bases between. The CDR3 region has the DNA TGTGCCAGCAGGGGGACCTGGGAGACCCAGTACTTC. It encodes CASRGTWETQYF.

The V call is TRBV7-6, the J call TRBJ1-1, with a possible D match to TRBD1 (6 bases). Germline V gene lookup returns CDR1 SGHVS and CDR2 FNYEAQ. V lost 0 bases to trimming and J lost 5 bases, with 10 bases between them. This CDR3 is 14 amino acids long. CDR3 in amino acids: CASSLARGSTEAFF. CDR3 sequence (DNA): TGTGCCAGCAGCTTAGCCAGGGGATCGACTGAAGCTTTCTTT.